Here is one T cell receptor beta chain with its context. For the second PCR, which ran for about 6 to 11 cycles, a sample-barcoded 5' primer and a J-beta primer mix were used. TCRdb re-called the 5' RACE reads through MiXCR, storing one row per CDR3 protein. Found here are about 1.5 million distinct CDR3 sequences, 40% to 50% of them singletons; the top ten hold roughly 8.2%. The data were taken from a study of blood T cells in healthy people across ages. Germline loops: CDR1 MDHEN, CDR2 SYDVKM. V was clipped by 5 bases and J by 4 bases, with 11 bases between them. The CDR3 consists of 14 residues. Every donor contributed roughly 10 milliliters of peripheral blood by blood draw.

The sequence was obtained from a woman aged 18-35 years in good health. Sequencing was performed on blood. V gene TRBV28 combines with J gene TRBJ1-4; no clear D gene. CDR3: CASSKRNSNEKLFF. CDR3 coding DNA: TGTGCCAGCAGTAAACGCAACAGTAATGAAAAACTGTTTTTT.